The clone carrying this T cell receptor (beta chain) was counted once. One end of the junction does not line up with germline, which may come from a read error. Scientists recovered RNA and DNA together from roughly 18-30 mg of unsorted bulk tissue. Subjects presented with primary liver carcinoma managed by surgical resection. This sample is part of a study of tumor-infiltrating lymphocytes in primary liver carcinoma. With around 500 ng total RNA as template and a constant-region primer, TCR beta cDNA was made. The TCR beta library was amplified through three nested multiplex PCR rounds in a modified ARM-PCR procedure. Each of the first two PCR rounds ran approximately 11 cycles with TRBV1-TRBV30 forward and C-beta reverse primers. TCRdb re-called the multiplex PCR reads through MiXCR, storing one row per CDR3 protein. In the table there are fewer than 70,000 distinct CDR3 sequences, approximately 70% of which are singletons.

The CDR3 loop spans 17 amino acids. Germline CDR1 is SGHRS and CDR2 is YFSETQ. Sequences were obtained from liver tumor tissue from sampling region 2. Subset of the sample: tumor region T2, inferior pole. The clonotype comes from a man aged 35-49 years with primary liver carcinoma and hepatitis B virus infection. V gene TRBV5-1 combines with J gene TRBJ2-2; 8 bases line up with TRBD1. The CDR3: CTSSLTPSGQGSGELFF. The CDR3 region has the DNA TGCACCAGCAGCTTGACCCCTTCAGGACAGGGTTCCGGGGAGCTGTTTTTT.